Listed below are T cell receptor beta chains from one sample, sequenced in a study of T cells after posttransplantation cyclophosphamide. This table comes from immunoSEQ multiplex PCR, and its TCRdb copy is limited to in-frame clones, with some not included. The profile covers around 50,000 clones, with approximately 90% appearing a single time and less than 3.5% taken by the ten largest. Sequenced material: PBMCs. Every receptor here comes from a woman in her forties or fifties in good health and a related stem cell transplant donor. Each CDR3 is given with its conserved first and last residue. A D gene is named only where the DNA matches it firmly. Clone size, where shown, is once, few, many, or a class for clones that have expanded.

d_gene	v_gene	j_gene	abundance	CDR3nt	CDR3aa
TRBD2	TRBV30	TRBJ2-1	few	TGTGCCTGGAAATCTAGCGGGAGGGTGGATGAGCAGTTCTTC	CAWKSSGRVDEQFF
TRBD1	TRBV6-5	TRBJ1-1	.	TGTGCCAGCACCAGGACAGGGACTGAAGCTTTCTTT	CASTRTGTEAFF
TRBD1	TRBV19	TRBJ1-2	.	TGTGCCAGTAGTGCGAGGCGACAGGGGTATGGCTACACCTTC	CASSARRQGYGYTF
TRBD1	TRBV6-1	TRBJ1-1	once	TGTGCCAGCGGCGCGACAGGGGATCGGACTGAAGCTTTCTTT	CASGATGDRTEAFF
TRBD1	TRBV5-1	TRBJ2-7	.	TGCGCCAGCAGCTTGAAACAGGGGGCGCACGAGCAGTACTTC	CASSLKQGAHEQYF
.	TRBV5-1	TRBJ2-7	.	TGCGCCAGCAGCTTGGCGGGCCGCTGGACGGGGTACGAGCAGTACTTC	CASSLAGRWTGYEQYF
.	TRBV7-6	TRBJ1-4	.	TGTGCCAGCAGCTTAGCGACTCTTGCAACTAATGAAAAACTGTTTTTT	CASSLATLATNEKLFF
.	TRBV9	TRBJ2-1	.	TGTGCCAGCAGCTTCCGAACCAGTAGGGGGTACAATGAGCAGTTCTTC	CASSFRTSRGYNEQFF
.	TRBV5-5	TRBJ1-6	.	TGTGCCAGCAGCTTGGTCGCCGACGCAACAGGTTCACCCCTCCACTTT	CASSLVADATGSPLHF
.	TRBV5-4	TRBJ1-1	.	TGTGCCAGCAGCTTGGACATCCTGTCTGAAGCTTTCTTT	CASSLDILSEAFF
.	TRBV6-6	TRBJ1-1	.	TGTGCCAGCAGTTACTCGACAGTGAACACTGAAGCTTTCTTT	CASSYSTVNTEAFF